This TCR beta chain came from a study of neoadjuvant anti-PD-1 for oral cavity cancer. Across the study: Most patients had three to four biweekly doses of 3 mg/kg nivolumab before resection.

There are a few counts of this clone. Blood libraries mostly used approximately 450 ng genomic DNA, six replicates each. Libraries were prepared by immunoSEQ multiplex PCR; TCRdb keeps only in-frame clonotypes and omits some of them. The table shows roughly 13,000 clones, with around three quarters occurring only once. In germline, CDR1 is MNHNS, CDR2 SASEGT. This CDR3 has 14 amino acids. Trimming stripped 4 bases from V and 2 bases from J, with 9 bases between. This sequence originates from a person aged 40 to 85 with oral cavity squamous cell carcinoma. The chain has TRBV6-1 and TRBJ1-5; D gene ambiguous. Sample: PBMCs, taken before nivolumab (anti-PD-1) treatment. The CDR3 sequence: CASSVSGGNQPQHF. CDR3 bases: TGTGCCAGCAGTGTGTCGGGTGGCAATCAGCCCCAGCATTTT.